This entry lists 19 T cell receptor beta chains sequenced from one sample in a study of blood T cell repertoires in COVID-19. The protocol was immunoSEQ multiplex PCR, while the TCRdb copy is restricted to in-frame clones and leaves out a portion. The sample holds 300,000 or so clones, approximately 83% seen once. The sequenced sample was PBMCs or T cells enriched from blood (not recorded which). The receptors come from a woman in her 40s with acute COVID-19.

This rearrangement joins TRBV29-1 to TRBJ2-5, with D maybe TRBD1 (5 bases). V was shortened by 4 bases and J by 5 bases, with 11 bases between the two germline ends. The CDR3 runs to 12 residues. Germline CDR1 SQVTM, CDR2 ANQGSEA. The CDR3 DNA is TGCAGCGTTGTTTCAGGGCTGGAGACCCAGTACTTC. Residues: CSVVSGLETQYF.

Here the CDR3 DNA reads TGTGCCAGCAGCGTAGACAGGGGAAATGAAAAACTGTTTTTT. Protein sequence: CASSVDRGNEKLFF. The chain employs TRBV9 and TRBJ1-4, with 7 bases fitting TRBD1. CDR3 length: 14 residues. Germline V gene lookup returns CDR1 SGDLS and CDR2 YYNGEE. Losses at the gene ends were 0 bases for V and 5 bases for J; bases not matched to a gene: 1.

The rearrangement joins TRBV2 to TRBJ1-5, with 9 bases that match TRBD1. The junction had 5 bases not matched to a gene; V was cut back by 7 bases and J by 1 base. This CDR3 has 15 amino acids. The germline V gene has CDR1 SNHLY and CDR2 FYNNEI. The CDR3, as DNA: TGTGCCAGCAAGGCAGACAGGGGGAGCAATCAGCCCCAGCATTTT. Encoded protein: CASKADRGSNQPQHF.

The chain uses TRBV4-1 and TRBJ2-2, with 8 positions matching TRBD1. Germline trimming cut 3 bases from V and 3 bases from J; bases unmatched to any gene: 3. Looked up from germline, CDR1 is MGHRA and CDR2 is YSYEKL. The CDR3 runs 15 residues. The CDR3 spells CASSQDRVYTGELFF. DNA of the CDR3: TGCGCCAGCAGCCAGGACAGGGTGTACACCGGGGAGCTGTTTTTT.

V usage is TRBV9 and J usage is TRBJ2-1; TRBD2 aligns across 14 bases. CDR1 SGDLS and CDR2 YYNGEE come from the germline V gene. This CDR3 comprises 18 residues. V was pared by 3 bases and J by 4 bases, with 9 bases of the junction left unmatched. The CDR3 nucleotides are TGTGCCAGCAGCGGTGCCGGGACTAGCGGGAGTGGGTACAATGAGCAGTTCTTC. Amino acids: CASSGAGTSGSGYNEQFF.

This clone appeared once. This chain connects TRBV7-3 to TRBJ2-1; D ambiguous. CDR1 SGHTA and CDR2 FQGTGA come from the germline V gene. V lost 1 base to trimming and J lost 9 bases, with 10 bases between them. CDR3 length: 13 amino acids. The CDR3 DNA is TGTGCCAGCAGCTTAAACTCCCCCGGTGAGCAGTTCTTC. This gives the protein CASSLNSPGEQFF.

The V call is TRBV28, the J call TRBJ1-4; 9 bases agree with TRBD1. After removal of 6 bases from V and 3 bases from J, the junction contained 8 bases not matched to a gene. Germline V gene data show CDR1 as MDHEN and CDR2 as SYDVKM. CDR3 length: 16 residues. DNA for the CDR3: TGTGCCAGCAGCTCTGGGGGGACAGGGCCTAATGAAAAACTGTTTTTT. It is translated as CASSSGGTGPNEKLFF.

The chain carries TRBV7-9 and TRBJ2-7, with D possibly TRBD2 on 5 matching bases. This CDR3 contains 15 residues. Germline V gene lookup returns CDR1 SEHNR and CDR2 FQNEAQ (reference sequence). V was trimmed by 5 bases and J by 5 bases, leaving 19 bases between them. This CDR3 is CASSPSAGVRDEQYF. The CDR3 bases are TGTGCCAGCAGCCCATCCGCCGGGGTAAGGGACGAGCAGTACTTC.

CDR3 in DNA: TGTGCCAGCAAGGACAGGGTCGCCGGGGAGCTGTTTTTT. This codes for CASKDRVAGELFF. This chain uses TRBV3-1 (or the pseudogene TRBV3-2) with TRBJ2-2; 8 bases align to TRBD1. Trimming at V came to 7 bases and at J to 6 bases, leaving 4 bases not matched to a gene. Germline CDR1 reads LGHDT; CDR2 reads YNNKEL (reference sequence). CDR3 length: 13 residues.

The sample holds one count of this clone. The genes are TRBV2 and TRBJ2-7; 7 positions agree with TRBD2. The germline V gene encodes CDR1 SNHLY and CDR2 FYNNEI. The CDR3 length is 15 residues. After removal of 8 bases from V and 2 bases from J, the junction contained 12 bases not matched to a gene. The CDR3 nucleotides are TGTGCCAGCTCCGGGACTACATCTCTGACCTACGAGCAGTACTTC. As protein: CASSGTTSLTYEQYF. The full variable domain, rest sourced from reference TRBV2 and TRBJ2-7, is EPEVTQTPSHQVTQMGQEVILRCVPISNHLYFYWYRQILGQKVEFLVSFYNNEISEKSEIFDDQFSVERPDGSNFTLKIRSTKLEDSAMYFCASSGTTSLTYEQYFGPGTRLTVT.

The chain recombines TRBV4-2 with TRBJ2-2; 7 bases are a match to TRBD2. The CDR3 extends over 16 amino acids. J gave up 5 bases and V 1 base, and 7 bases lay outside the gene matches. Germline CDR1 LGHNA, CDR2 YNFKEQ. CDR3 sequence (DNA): TGTGCCAGCAGCCAAGCGGCGGGAGCGGGAACCGGGGAGCTGTTTTTT. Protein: CASSQAAGAGTGELFF.

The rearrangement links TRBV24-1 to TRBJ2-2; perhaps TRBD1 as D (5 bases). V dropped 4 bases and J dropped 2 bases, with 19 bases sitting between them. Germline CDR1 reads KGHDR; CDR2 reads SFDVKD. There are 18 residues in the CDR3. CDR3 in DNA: TGTGCCACCAGTGAAGCCCTAGGGGTCGGGTCAAACACCGGGGAGCTGTTTTTT. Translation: CATSEALGVGSNTGELFF.

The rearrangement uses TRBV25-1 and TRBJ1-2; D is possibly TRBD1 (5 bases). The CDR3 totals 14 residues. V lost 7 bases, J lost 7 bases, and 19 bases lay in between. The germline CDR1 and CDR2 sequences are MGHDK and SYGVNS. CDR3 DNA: TGTGCCAGCACACGGGGGGTCCAGGGCGGTGGCTACACCTTC. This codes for CASTRGVQGGGYTF.

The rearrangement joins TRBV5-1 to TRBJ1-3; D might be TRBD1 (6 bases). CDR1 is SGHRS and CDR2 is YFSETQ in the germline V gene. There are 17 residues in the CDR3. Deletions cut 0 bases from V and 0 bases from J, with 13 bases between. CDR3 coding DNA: TGCGCCAGCAGCTTGGTTTCACAGGGCAACTCTGGAAACACCATATATTTT. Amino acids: CASSLVSQGNSGNTIYF.

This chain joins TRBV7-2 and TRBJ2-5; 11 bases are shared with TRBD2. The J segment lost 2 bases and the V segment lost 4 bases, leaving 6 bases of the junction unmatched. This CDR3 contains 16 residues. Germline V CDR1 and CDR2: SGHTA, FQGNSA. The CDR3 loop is CASSSMTSGIQETQYF. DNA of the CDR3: TGTGCCAGCAGCTCCATGACTAGCGGGATACAAGAGACCCAGTACTTC.

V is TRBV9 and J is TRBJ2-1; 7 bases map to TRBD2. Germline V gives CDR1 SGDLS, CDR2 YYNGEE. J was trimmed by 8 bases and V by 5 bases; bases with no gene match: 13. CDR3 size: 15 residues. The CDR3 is CASSGLTGGLHEQFF. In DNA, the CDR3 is TGTGCCAGCAGTGGACTGACGGGAGGCTTACATGAGCAGTTCTTC.

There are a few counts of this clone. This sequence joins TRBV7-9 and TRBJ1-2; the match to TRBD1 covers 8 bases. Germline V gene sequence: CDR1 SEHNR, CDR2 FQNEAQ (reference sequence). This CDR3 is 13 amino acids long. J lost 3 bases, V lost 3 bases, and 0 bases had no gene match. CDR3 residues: CASSLTGDYGYTF. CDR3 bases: TGTGCCAGCAGCTTGACAGGGGACTATGGCTACACCTTC.

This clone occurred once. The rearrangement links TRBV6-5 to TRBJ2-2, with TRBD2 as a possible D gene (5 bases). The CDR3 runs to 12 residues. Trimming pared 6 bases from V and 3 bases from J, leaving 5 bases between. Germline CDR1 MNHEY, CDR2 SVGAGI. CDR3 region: CASRRDTGELFF. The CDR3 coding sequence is TGTGCCAGCAGGAGGGACACCGGGGAGCTGTTTTTT.

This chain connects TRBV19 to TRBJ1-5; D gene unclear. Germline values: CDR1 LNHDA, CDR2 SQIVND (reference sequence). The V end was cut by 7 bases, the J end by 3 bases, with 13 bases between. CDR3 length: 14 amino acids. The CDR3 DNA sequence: TGTGCCAGTACCTATAGAGGAATCAATCAGCCCCAGCATTTT. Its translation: CASTYRGINQPQHF.